This TCR beta chain was obtained from a study of blood T cell repertoires in COVID-19. Across the study: Samples representing acute and convalescent COVID-19 were sourced from the United States, Italy and Spain. PBMCs, B-cell-depleted T cells, or T cells were the source of the cDNA or gDNA that made up the material.

Germline assignment: CDR1 MDHEN and CDR2 SYDVKM. The V and J ends lost 7 bases and 7 bases respectively, with 20 bases between them. The CDR3 is made up of 15 amino acids. How the authors handled the data: Counts of nucleated cells, estimated from reference gene primer amplification, were obtained. Generated by immunoSEQ multiplex PCR, the TCRdb table keeps only in-frame clones and is missing some. For V, J and clone size, that table is used; D and trimming come from the DNA. The table lists roughly 120,000 clones, roughly nine tenths of them singletons, with around 8% in the top ten. This chain connects TRBV28 to TRBJ1-5; D uncertain. Sequencing was done on a sample of peripheral blood. This sequence was found in a man between 65 and 85 years old who had recovered from COVID-19. The CDR3 loop is CASTNYRAGSQPQHF. The CDR3 DNA reads TGTGCCAGCACTAATTACAGAGCGGGGAGCCAGCCCCAGCATTTT.